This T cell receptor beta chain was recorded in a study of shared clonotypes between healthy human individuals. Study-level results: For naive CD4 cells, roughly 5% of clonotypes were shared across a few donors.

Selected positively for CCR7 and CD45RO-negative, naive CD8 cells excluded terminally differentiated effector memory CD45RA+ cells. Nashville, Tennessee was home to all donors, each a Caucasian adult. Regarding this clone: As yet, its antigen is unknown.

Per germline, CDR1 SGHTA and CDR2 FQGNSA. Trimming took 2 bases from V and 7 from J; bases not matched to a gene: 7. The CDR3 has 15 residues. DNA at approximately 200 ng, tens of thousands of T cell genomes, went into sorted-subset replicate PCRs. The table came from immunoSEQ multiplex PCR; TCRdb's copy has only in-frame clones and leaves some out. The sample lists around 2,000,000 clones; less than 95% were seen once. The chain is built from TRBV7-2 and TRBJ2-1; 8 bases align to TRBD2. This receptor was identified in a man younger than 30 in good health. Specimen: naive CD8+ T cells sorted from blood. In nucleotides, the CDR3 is TGTGCCAGCAGCTTAAGAGGACTAGCTTCGAATGAGCAGTTCTTC. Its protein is CASSLRGLASNEQFF.